These 19 T cell receptor beta chains originate from one sample sequenced in a study of shared clonotypes between healthy human individuals. Sequencing used immunoSEQ multiplex PCR; TCRdb keeps in-frame clones, though not all of them. The repertoire consists of some 790,000 clones, with roughly two thirds occurring once and the leading ten covering less than 2%. Sequencing was done on a sample of memory CD4+ T cells sorted from blood. Stated subset: CD45RA-negative fraction. These receptors all stem from a woman aged 25-40 years in good health.

The chain couples TRBV28 to TRBJ1-5, with D possibly being TRBD1 (6 bases). The V end was cut by 4 bases, the J end by 7 bases, with 17 bases between. This CDR3 is 15 amino acids long. Germline values: CDR1 MDHEN, CDR2 SYDVKM. The CDR3 DNA is TGTGCCAGCAGTTACAGGGAGGCTTCAGTCCAGCCCCAGCATTTT. Amino acids: CASSYREASVQPQHF.

This clone was seen only a few times. CDR3 sequence (DNA): TGTGCCAGTAGAAGGGACAGGTACGGCACTGAAGCTTTCTTT. It encodes CASRRDRYGTEAFF. This rearrangement joins TRBV19 to TRBJ1-1; 8 nucleotides match TRBD1. The V and J ends lost 6 bases and 4 bases, in that order; junction bases with no gene match: 7. Germline lookup yields CDR1 LNHDA and CDR2 SQIVND (reference sequence). This CDR3 is built from 14 residues.

This clone was seen once. The chain joins TRBV10-3 to TRBJ2-1; 10 bases fit TRBD1. CDR3 length: 15 residues. V trimming: 10 bases; J trimming: 5 bases; junction bases outside the gene matches: 11. In germline, CDR1 is ENHRY, CDR2 SYGVKD. CDR3 nucleotide sequence: TGTGCCACCGAGGCCGGGACAGGGGACCACAATGAGCAGTTCTTC. It codes for CATEAGTGDHNEQFF.

Only a few counts were recorded for this clone. The chain recombines TRBV5-5 with TRBJ2-7; 8 positions agree with TRBD1. Germline V lookup: CDR1 SGHKS, CDR2 YYEKEE (reference sequence). V was clipped by 7 bases and J by 7 bases; unmatched bases: 13. This CDR3 has 14 amino acids. The CDR3 is CASGPDRGTREQYF. CDR3 nucleotide sequence: TGTGCCAGCGGTCCAGACAGGGGAACGCGGGAGCAGTACTTC.

The gene calls are TRBV27 and TRBJ2-7; 8 nucleotides agree with TRBD1. CDR3 length: 14 amino acids. In germline, CDR1 is MNHEY, CDR2 SMNVEV (reference sequence). Trimming removed 6 bases from V and 4 bases from J; junction bases left unmatched: 8. CDR3 sequence reads: CASSSMDRAYEQYF. The CDR3 DNA reads TGTGCCAGCAGCTCAATGGACAGGGCTTACGAGCAGTACTTC.

The chain is built from TRBV4-1 and TRBJ1-5; D might be TRBD1 (6 bases). V was shortened by 4 bases and J by 2 bases, with 18 bases between the two germline ends. The CDR3 consists of 17 residues. Germline V gene sequence: CDR1 MGHRA, CDR2 YSYEKL. The CDR3 sequence is CASSPGRAQGGNQPQHF. The CDR3 bases are TGCGCCAGCAGCCCCGGGAGGGCACAGGGAGGCAATCAGCCCCAGCATTTT.

The rearrangement joins TRBV19 to TRBJ1-5; maybe TRBD1 (6 bases). The CDR3 has 14 amino acids. V was pared by 1 base and J by 6 bases, with 10 bases between. Germline values: CDR1 LNHDA, CDR2 SQIVND (reference sequence). This CDR3 reads CASSIAGGGQPQHF. For the CDR3, the DNA is TGTGCCAGTAGTATAGCTGGGGGCGGTCAGCCCCAGCATTTT.

The chain uses TRBV28 and TRBJ1-4, with 9 bases aligning to TRBD1. Looked up from germline, CDR1 is MDHEN and CDR2 is SYDVKM. This CDR3 has 18 residues. The ends lost 6 bases at V and 0 bases at J; junction bases unmatched: 11. The CDR3 sequence: CASSSRGGQGTTNEKLFF. The CDR3 bases are TGTGCCAGCAGCAGTCGGGGCGGACAGGGGACAACTAATGAAAAACTGTTTTTT.

This clone was counted a single time. The chain is built from TRBV28 and TRBJ1-1; no firm D call. The CDR3 covers 15 residues. Per germline, CDR1 MDHEN and CDR2 SYDVKM. V shed 6 bases and J shed 9 bases, with 23 bases lying between them. The CDR3, as DNA: TGTGCCAGCAGGCTCCGGCCACTGAGAAGCCCCAAAGCTTTCTTT. This encodes CASRLRPLRSPKAFF.

In its sample, this clone was seen a few times. The chain uses TRBV19 and TRBJ1-1; 8 bases fit TRBD1. CDR3 length equals 15 residues. The germline V gene has CDR1 LNHDA and CDR2 SQIVND (reference sequence). Trimming at V came to 5 bases and at J to 4 bases, leaving 9 bases not matched to a gene. The CDR3 DNA sequence: TGTGCCAGTAGTGTCGGACAGGGCGACTCCACTGAAGCTTTCTTT. Encoded protein: CASSVGQGDSTEAFF. Together with reference TRBV19 and TRBJ1-1, the CDR3 gives the full variable domain: DGGITQSPKYLFRKEGQNVTLSCEQNLNHDAMYWYRQDPGQGLRLIYYSQIVNDFQKGDIAEGYSVSREKKESFPLTVTSAQKNPTAFYLCASSVGQGDSTEAFFGQGTRLTVV.

This clone was seen only a few times. The chain carries TRBV7-9 and TRBJ2-7; D not certain. Germline V gene lookup returns CDR1 SEHNR and CDR2 FQNEAQ (reference sequence). The ends were cut back, 5 bases at V and 6 bases at J, with 17 bases in the middle. The CDR3 contains 14 residues. The CDR3 DNA follows: TGTGCCAGCAGCCCCGGTCGGAGTTCGGCCGAGCAGTACTTC. It is translated as CASSPGRSSAEQYF.

The sample holds a few counts of this clone. The rearrangement uses TRBV6-1 and TRBJ2-1; 7 nucleotides agree with TRBD2. Germline assignment: CDR1 MNHNS and CDR2 SASEGT. Trimming cost V 8 bases and J 7 bases; bases outside gene matches: 8. This CDR3 has 13 residues. The CDR3 bases are TGTGCCAGCCAGAGGGCGGGAGTAAATGAGCAGTTCTTC. This sequence encodes CASQRAGVNEQFF.

J is TRBJ2-7 and V is TRBV4-1; 8 nucleotides agree with TRBD1. This CDR3 spans 18 amino acids. Germline trimming cut 1 base from V and 4 bases from J; bases unmatched to any gene: 15. Per the germline V gene, CDR1 is MGHRA and CDR2 is YSYEKL. The CDR3 region has the DNA TGCGCCAGCAGCCAAGCGATCCAAACCGGACAGGGAATGTACGAGCAGTACTTC. This translates into CASSQAIQTGQGMYEQYF.

The rearrangement uses TRBV7-2 and TRBJ1-1; D is unresolved. The CDR3 is 13 amino acids. Trimming left V 8 bases short and J 3 bases short, with 13 bases between. Germline V gene sequence: CDR1 SGHTA, CDR2 FQGNSA. CDR3 amino acids: CASHTQRDTEAFF. Written as DNA, the CDR3 is TGTGCCAGCCATACCCAGAGGGACACTGAAGCTTTCTTT.

In its sample, this clone was seen a few times. The chain uses TRBV18 and TRBJ2-6; TRBD1 agrees at 7 bases. CDR1 and CDR2 from the germline V gene are KGHSH and LQKENI. The V gene end was trimmed by 4 bases and the J gene end by 0 bases; junction bases not matched to a gene: 3. The CDR3 has 16 residues. CDR3 sequence (DNA): TGTGCCAGCTCACTGGGGACAGTCTCTGGGGCCAACGTCCTGACTTTC. Encoded protein: CASSLGTVSGANVLTF. The complete variable domain, with remaining parts taken from reference TRBV18 and TRBJ2-6, reads NAGVMQNPRHLVRRRGQEARLRCSPMKGHSHVYWYRQLPEEGLKFMVYLQKENIIDESGMPKERFSAEFPKEGPSILRIQQVVRGDSAAYFCASSLGTVSGANVLTFGAGSRLTVL.

This clone was observed a handful of times. This CDR3 is also generated by other DNA sequences in the sample. V and J are TRBV7-2 and TRBJ2-1, with D hard to call. The CDR3 loop spans 13 amino acids. Per germline, CDR1 SGHTA and CDR2 FQGNSA. V gave up 5 bases and J gave up 4 bases, with 9 bases separating them. CDR3: CASSPYLYNEQFF. CDR3 nucleotide sequence: TGTGCCAGCAGCCCTTACCTATACAATGAGCAGTTCTTC.

J is TRBJ2-2 and V is TRBV7-3; 11 bases are shared with TRBD1. V lost 5 bases to trimming and J lost 4 bases; unmatched junction nucleotides: 6. The length of the CDR3 is 16 residues. The germline CDR1 and CDR2 sequences are SGHTA and FQGTGA. DNA for the CDR3: TGTGCCAGCAGCCGAGACGGGACAGGGGGCACCGGGGAGCTGTTTTTT. Protein: CASSRDGTGGTGELFF.

This clone appeared a few times. This chain uses TRBV11-1 with TRBJ2-7; D is unclear. Trimming shortened V by 1 base and J by 4 bases, and 11 bases separated the two germline ends. Germline-derived CDR1 and CDR2 are SGHAT and FQDESV (reference sequence). The CDR3 extends over 14 amino acids. CDR3 protein: CASSLETELYEQYF. Here the CDR3 DNA reads TGTGCCAGCAGCTTAGAAACTGAACTATACGAGCAGTACTTC.

This clone was seen a handful of times. The V and J genes are TRBV30 and TRBJ1-5, with D possibly TRBD1 on 6 matching bases. Trimming cost V 3 bases and J 6 bases, with 15 bases left between them. Per germline, CDR1 GTSNPN and CDR2 SVGIG (reference sequence). This CDR3 contains 14 residues. In nucleotides, the CDR3 is TGTGCCTGGAGCCCGGGAGGGGGGGGTCAGCCCCAGCATTTT. This codes for CAWSPGGGGQPQHF.